The next 22 T cell receptor beta chains were all read from a single sample in a study of human T cells and chemical hapten exposure. TCRdb reprocessed the RACE reads with MiXCR, giving one entry per CDR3 protein. This table has approximately 350,000 distinct CDR3 sequences, 6% to 7% appearing once. Time point given: patch test 2, 6 weeks after DPC sensitization. The treatment: therapeutic diphenylcyclopropenone sensitization with weekly scalp DPC. Source: whole blood, taken in connection with sensitization to the hapten diphenylcyclopropenone (DPC). These receptors were collected from a woman aged 18-29 years with alopecia areata. Some clones in this sample may be carry-over from other donors' samples.

The chain has TRBV6-2 or TRBV6-3 and TRBJ2-3; D is unresolved. The germline V gene has CDR1 MNHEY and CDR2 SVGEGT. Trimming stripped 6 bases from V and 4 bases from J, with 14 bases between. The CDR3 consists of 14 residues. CDR3 nucleotide sequence: TGTGCCAGCAGAAGACTCGGCCAATCAGATACGCAGTATTTT. Protein sequence: CASRRLGQSDTQYF.

This clonotype was detected many times. The chain joins TRBV11-1 to TRBJ2-7; a weak D match, TRBD1 (6 bases). Between the trimmed V and J ends, which lost 1 base and 3 bases, there was a span of 7 bases. The CDR3 contains 13 residues. Looked up from germline, CDR1 is SGHAT and CDR2 is FQDESV (reference sequence). As DNA, the CDR3 is TGTGCCAGCAGCTTAGGACAGGACTACGAGCAGTACTTC. Translation: CASSLGQDYEQYF. Supplemented by reference TRBV11-1 and TRBJ2-7, the full variable domain reads EAEVAQSPRYKITEKSQAVAFWCDPISGHATLYWYRQILGQGPELLVQFQDESVVDDSQLPKDRFSAERLKGVDSTLKIQPAELGDSAMYLCASSLGQDYEQYFGPGTRLTVT.

The gene calls are TRBV4-2 and TRBJ2-1, with TRBD2 identical over 9 bases. CDR3 size: 16 residues. Trimming at V came to 0 bases and at J to 8 bases, leaving 8 bases not matched to a gene. Germline CDR1 LGHNA, CDR2 YNFKEQ. In DNA, the CDR3 is TGTGCCAGCAGCCAAGAGTGGCTAGCGGGGTCCGATGAGCAGTTCTTC. Translating it yields CASSQEWLAGSDEQFF.

To note about this clonotype: A read error may be the cause here, since a much bigger clone is one base away. This sequence joins TRBV12-3 or TRBV12-4 and TRBJ1-2, with TRBD1 as a possible D gene (6 bases). This CDR3 spans 13 amino acids. As DNA, the CDR3 is TGTGCCAGCAGTTTTGAGGGGGATCATGGCTTCACCTTC. Its protein is CASSFEGDHGFTF.

This clonotype has a count of ten or more. The V and J genes are TRBV5-6 and TRBJ1-2, with D unclear. V was pared by 4 bases and J by 5 bases, with 18 bases between. The CDR3 has 15 residues. CDR1 and CDR2 from the germline V gene are SGHDT and YYEEEE. This CDR3 is CASSPLGGPKYGYTF. The CDR3 DNA reads as TGTGCCAGCAGCCCGCTCGGTGGGCCCAAGTATGGCTACACCTTC.

There are many counts of this clonotype. This chain joins TRBV6-2 or TRBV6-3 and TRBJ1-1, with D hard to call. The CDR3 extends over 12 amino acids. Germline lookup yields CDR1 MNHEY and CDR2 SVGEGT. Trimming took 6 bases from V and 10 from J, leaving 15 bases between them. The CDR3 spells CASSQTIKGAFF. The CDR3 region has the DNA TGTGCCAGCAGCCAGACGATTAAGGGAGCTTTCTTT.

In this sample, this clonotype turned up a few times. This sequence joins TRBV11-2 and TRBJ2-3; D is undetermined. CDR1 is SGHAT and CDR2 is FQNNGV in the germline V gene. V was shortened by 5 bases and J by 1 base, with 10 bases between the two germline ends. There are 14 residues in the CDR3. CDR3 loop: CASSPRPGTDTQYF. The CDR3 bases are TGTGCCAGCAGCCCCCGGCCAGGCACAGATACGCAGTATTTT. Full variable domain (missing parts from reference TRBV11-2 and TRBJ2-3): EAGVAQSPRYKIIEKRQSVAFWCNPISGHATLYWYQQILGQGPKLLIQFQNNGVVDDSQLPKDRFSAERLKGVDSTLKIQPAKLEDSAVYLCASSPRPGTDTQYFGPGTRLTVL.

Notes on this clonotype: Since a much larger clone is just one base distant, this may be a read error. CDR3 sequence: CSSRLGAGREAFF. The CDR3 DNA sequence: TGCAGTTCGCGGTTGGGTGCAGGGCGCGAAGCTTTCTTT. This chain connects TRBV20-1 to TRBJ1-1; D may be TRBD1 (5 bases). V was trimmed by 8 bases and J by 8 bases, leaving 21 bases between them. CDR3 length equals 13 residues. CDR1 DFQATT and CDR2 SNEGSKA come from the germline V gene (reference sequence).

This clonotype was detected a few times. The chain is built from TRBV13 and TRBJ1-1; the D is unclear. CDR3 size: 13 residues. Germline values: CDR1 PRHDT, CDR2 FYEKMQ (reference sequence). The V end was cut by 4 bases, the J end by 7 bases, with 13 bases between. CDR3 residues: CASSWTGSLEAFF. The CDR3 nucleotides read TGTGCCAGCAGCTGGACCGGGAGTCTTGAAGCTTTCTTT. Based on the CDR3 plus reference TRBV13 and TRBJ1-1, the full variable domain is AAGVIQSPRHLIKEKRETATLKCYPIPRHDTVYWYQQGPGQDPQFLISFYEKMQSDKGSIPDRFSAQQFSDYHSELNMSSLELGDSALYFCASSWTGSLEAFFGQGTRLTVV.

This clonotype was detected ten times or more. The chain carries TRBV12-3 or TRBV12-4 and TRBJ1-1; D is perhaps TRBD1 (5 bases). V lost 6 bases and J lost 4, with 12 bases in between. The CDR3 runs to 13 residues. The CDR3 protein is CASSPHGGTEAFF. For the CDR3, the DNA is TGTGCCAGCAGCCCCCACGGGGGCACTGAAGCTTTCTTT.

The sample holds a few counts of this clonotype. The chain uses TRBV4-3 and TRBJ1-4; no clear D gene. The CDR3 loop spans 13 amino acids. The germline CDR1 and CDR2 sequences are LGHNA and YSLEER. V was shortened by 0 bases and J by 3 bases, with 2 bases between the two germline ends. The CDR3 DNA sequence: TGCGCCAGCAGCCAAGATTCTAATGAAAAACTGTTTTTT. This codes for CASSQDSNEKLFF.

This clonotype was seen a few times. V and J are TRBV20-1 and TRBJ2-3; TRBD1 agrees at 8 bases. CDR3 length equals 14 residues. Germline V lookup: CDR1 DFQATT, CDR2 SNEGSKA (reference sequence). Unmatched junction bases numbered 7, after V lost 3 bases and J lost 5 bases. CDR3 residues: CSARLGQGRDTQYF. The CDR3 nucleotides are TGCAGTGCTAGGCTCGGACAGGGCCGAGATACGCAGTATTTT.

This clonotype was seen ten or more times. This sequence joins TRBV6-5 and TRBJ2-1; TRBD2 aligns across 13 bases. The J segment lost 5 bases and the V segment lost 6 bases, leaving 7 bases of the junction unmatched. The CDR3 runs to 16 residues. The V gene's germline CDR1 is MNHEY and CDR2 SVGAGI. The CDR3 is CASSSGLAGANNEQFF. The DNA for the CDR3 is TGTGCCAGCAGCTCAGGACTAGCGGGGGCAAACAATGAGCAGTTCTTC.

This clonotype was counted between two and nine times. The chain couples TRBV5-6 to TRBJ2-5; D unresolved. Trimming took 0 bases from V and 0 from J, leaving 6 bases between them. Germline loops: CDR1 SGHDT, CDR2 YYEEEE. CDR3 length: 14 amino acids. The CDR3: CASSLGANQETQYF. As DNA, the CDR3 is TGTGCCAGCAGCTTGGGCGCAAACCAAGAGACCCAGTACTTC.

In this sample, this clonotype turned up a few times. The chain combines TRBV20-1 with TRBJ1-6; the match to TRBD1 covers 7 bases. The CDR3 extends over 12 amino acids. In germline, CDR1 is DFQATT, CDR2 SNEGSKA (reference sequence). V shed 6 bases and J 10 bases; nucleotides not matched to a gene: 6. The CDR3 DNA follows: TGCAGTGCCAAGACAGGGAAATCACCCCTCCACTTT. Translating it yields CSAKTGKSPLHF.

The sample holds a few counts of this clonotype. The chain uses TRBV4-2 and TRBJ2-3, with D possibly matching TRBD2 (6 bases). V gave up 3 bases and J gave up 3 bases, with 16 bases separating them. The CDR3 is 16 residues long. Germline-derived CDR1 and CDR2 are LGHNA and YNFKEQ. The CDR3 DNA follows: TGTGCCAGCAGCCAGGAGTATTGGGGGAGGACAGATACGCAGTATTTT. Its protein product is CASSQEYWGRTDTQYF.

This chain connects TRBV28 to TRBJ2-7, with D tentatively TRBD2 (5 bases). CDR3 length: 14 amino acids. V gave up 6 bases and J gave up 5 bases, with 17 bases separating them. The germline CDR1 and CDR2 sequences are MDHEN and SYDVKM. The CDR3 sequence: CASRASPGNDEQYF. For the CDR3, the DNA is TGTGCCAGCAGGGCGAGCCCGGGGAACGACGAGCAGTACTTC.

The rearrangement uses TRBV7-2 and TRBJ2-1; D call uncertain. Germline V gene data show CDR1 as SGHTA and CDR2 as FQGNSA. V dropped 3 bases and J dropped 0 bases, with 9 bases sitting between them. This CDR3 has 15 residues. CDR3 sequence reads: CASSLVWSSYNEQFF. The CDR3 DNA sequence: TGTGCCAGCAGCTTGGTCTGGAGCTCCTACAATGAGCAGTTCTTC. Full variable domain (rest looked up from reference TRBV7-2 and TRBJ2-1): GAGVSQSPSNKVTEKGKDVELRCDPISGHTALYWYRQSLGQGLEFLIYFQGNSAPDKSGLPSDRFSAERTGGSVSTLTIQRTQQEDSAVYLCASSLVWSSYNEQFFGPGTRLTVL.

This clonotype appeared many times. V is TRBV6-6 and J is TRBJ1-4, with D maybe TRBD1 (6 bases). V was shortened by 6 bases and J by 10 bases, with 15 bases between the two germline ends. The CDR3 length is 13 residues. CDR1 is MNHNY and CDR2 is SVGAGI in the germline V gene (reference sequence). The CDR3 spells CASSLSQGGKLFF. In DNA, the CDR3 is TGTGCCAGCAGCCTATCACAGGGCGGAAAACTGTTTTTT.

The chain recombines TRBV27 with TRBJ1-4; D is ambiguous. The germline CDR1 and CDR2 sequences are MNHEY and SMNVEV (reference sequence). The CDR3 has 15 residues. Trimming shortened V by 6 bases and J by 8 bases, and 19 bases separated the two germline ends. CDR3 DNA sequence: TGTGCCAGCAGGCCTCCCCCCGGGTTTGGCGAAAAACTGTTTTTT. It codes for CASRPPPGFGEKLFF.

This clonotype occurred many times. The rearrangement joins TRBV7-9 to TRBJ1-2; D is uncertain. Trimming shortened V by 7 bases and J by 6 bases, and 18 bases separated the two germline ends. CDR3 length: 14 residues. From germline, CDR1 is SEHNR and CDR2 FQNEAQ (reference sequence). The CDR3, as DNA: TGTGCCAGCATCAACCCGCCCTTAGCTGATGGCTACACCTTC. This sequence encodes CASINPPLADGYTF.

CDR3 loop: CASSQLQGFNNEQFF. CDR3 sequence (DNA): TGTGCCAGCAGCCAACTACAGGGATTCAACAATGAGCAGTTCTTC. The chain uses TRBV3-1 and TRBJ2-1; a weak D match, TRBD1 (6 bases). The CDR3 is 15 amino acids. V lost 2 bases and J lost 5, with 13 bases in between. CDR1 and CDR2 from the germline V gene are LGHDT and YNNKEL (reference sequence).